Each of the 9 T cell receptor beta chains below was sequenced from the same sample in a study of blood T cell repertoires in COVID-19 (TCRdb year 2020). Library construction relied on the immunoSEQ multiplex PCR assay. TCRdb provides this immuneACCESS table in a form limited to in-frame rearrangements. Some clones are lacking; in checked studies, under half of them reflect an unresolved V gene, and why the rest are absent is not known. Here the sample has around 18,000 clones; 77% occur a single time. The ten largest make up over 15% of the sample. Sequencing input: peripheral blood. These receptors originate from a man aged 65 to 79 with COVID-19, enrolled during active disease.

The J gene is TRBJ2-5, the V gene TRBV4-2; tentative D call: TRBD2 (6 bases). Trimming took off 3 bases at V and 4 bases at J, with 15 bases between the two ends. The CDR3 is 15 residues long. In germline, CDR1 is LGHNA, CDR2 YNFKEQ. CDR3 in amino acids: CASSQTVRDGETQYF. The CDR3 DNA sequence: TGTGCCAGCAGCCAGACGGTGCGGGACGGAGAGACCCAGTACTTC.

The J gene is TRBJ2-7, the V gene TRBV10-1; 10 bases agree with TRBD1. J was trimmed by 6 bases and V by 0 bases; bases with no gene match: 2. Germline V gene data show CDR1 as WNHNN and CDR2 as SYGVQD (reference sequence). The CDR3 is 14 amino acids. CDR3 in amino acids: CASSESRTGGEQYF. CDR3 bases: TGCGCCAGCAGTGAGTCGAGGACAGGGGGCGAGCAGTACTTC.

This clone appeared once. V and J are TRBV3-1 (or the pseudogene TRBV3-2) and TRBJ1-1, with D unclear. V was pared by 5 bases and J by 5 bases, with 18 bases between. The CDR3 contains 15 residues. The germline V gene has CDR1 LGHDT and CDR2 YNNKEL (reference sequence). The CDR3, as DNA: TGTGCCAGCAGCGAATACGTGAGGAGAGGGACTGAAGCTTTCTTT. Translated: CASSEYVRRGTEAFF.

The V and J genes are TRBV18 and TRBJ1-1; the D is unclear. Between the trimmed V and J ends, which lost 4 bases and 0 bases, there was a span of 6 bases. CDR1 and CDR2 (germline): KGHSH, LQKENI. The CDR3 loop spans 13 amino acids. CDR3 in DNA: TGTGCCAGCTCACAGGAGTTGAACACTGAAGCTTTCTTT. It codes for CASSQELNTEAFF. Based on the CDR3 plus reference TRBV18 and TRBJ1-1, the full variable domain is NAGVMQNPRHLVRRRGQEARLRCSPMKGHSHVYWYRQLPEEGLKFMVYLQKENIIDESGMPKERFSAEFPKEGPSILRIQQVVRGDSAAYFCASSQELNTEAFFGQGTRLTVV.

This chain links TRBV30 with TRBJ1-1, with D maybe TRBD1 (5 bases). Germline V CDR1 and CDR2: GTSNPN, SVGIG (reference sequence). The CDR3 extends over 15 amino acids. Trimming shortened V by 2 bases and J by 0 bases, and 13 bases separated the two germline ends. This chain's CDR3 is CAWSPRGGVNTEAFF. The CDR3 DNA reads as TGTGCCTGGAGTCCCCGGGGAGGGGTGAACACTGAAGCTTTCTTT.

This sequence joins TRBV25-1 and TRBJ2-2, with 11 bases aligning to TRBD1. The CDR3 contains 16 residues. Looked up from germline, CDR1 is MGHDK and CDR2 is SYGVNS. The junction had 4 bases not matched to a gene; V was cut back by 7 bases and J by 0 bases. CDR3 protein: CASTDRGLANTGELFF. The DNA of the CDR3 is TGTGCCAGCACGGACAGGGGGCTCGCGAACACCGGGGAGCTGTTTTTT.

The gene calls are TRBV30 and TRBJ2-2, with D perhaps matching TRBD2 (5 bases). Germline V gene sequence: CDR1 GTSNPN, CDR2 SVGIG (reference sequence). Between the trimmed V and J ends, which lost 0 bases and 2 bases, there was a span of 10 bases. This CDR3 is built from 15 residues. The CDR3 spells CAWSVRGLNTGELFF. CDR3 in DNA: TGTGCCTGGAGTGTACGGGGATTAAACACCGGGGAGCTGTTTTTT.

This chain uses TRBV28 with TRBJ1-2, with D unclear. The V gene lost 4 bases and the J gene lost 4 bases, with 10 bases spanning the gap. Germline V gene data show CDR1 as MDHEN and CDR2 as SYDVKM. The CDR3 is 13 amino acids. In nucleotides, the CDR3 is TGTGCCAGCAGTTCCCAACTAGGCTATGGCTACACCTTC. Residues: CASSSQLGYGYTF.

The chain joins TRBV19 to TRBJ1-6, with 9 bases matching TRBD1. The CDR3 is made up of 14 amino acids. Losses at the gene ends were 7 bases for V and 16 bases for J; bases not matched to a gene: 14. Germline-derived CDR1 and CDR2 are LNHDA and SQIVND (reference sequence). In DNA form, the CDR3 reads TGTGCCAGTACCGCCGGGACAGGGCGGAACGTTCTCCACTTT. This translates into CASTAGTGRNVLHF. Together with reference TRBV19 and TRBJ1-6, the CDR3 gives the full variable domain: DGGITQSPKYLFRKEGQNVTLSCEQNLNHDAMYWYRQDPGQGLRLIYYSQIVNDFQKGDIAEGYSVSREKKESFPLTVTSAQKNPTAFYLCASTAGTGRNVLHFGNGTRLTVT.